Described below is a single T cell receptor beta chain sequence and its context. Antigen unknown. Per the germline V gene, CDR1 is SNHLY and CDR2 is FYNNEI. CDR3 length: 15 residues. Nucleotide data are not available. The assay was immunoSEQ multiplex PCR, and TCRdb's table has in-frame clones only and misses some. The repertoire table contains 7,500 to 10,000 clones. The sample is drawn from a study of synovial regulatory T cells in juvenile arthritis. The study, taken as a whole, reports: Compared with other blood Treg cells, inflammation-associated Treg cells had reduced TCR diversity. Synovial Treg CDR3 sequences overlapped more with iaTregs than other circulating Tregs.

The specimen sequenced was Treg cells from blood. The subset here: remaining (HLA-DR-negative) circulating blood Treg cells. The chain links TRBV2 to TRBJ1-3. This TCR came from a donor between 2 and 35 years old with juvenile idiopathic arthritis. The CDR3 sequence: CASSEILTARNTIYF.